The next 26 T cell receptor beta chains were all read from a single sample in a study of T-cell reconstitution after alpha-beta-depleted transplantation in children. This sample's TCRbeta library carried unique molecular identifier barcodes. TCRdb processed the PCR reads anew with MiXCR; each CDR3 protein has one entry. Altogether roughly 300,000 distinct CDR3 sequences are present, around 10% being singletons, with the ten largest covering more than 2%. This sample comprised PBMCs from the stem cell graft donor, obtained from the stem cell graft. These receptors were obtained from a human donor who donated a stem cell graft to a child with acute lymphoblastic leukemia.

This chain connects TRBV4-3 to TRBJ2-1, with 14 bases matching TRBD2. CDR3 length: 17 residues. CDR1 and CDR2 from the germline V gene are LGHNA and YSLEER. Unmatched junction bases numbered 6, after V lost 1 base and J lost 7 bases. CDR3 nucleotides: TGCGCCAGCAGCCAAGCATGGGGGACTAGCGGGAGTAATGAGCAGTTCTTC. Translation gives CASSQAWGTSGSNEQFF.

The V call is TRBV12-3 or TRBV12-4, the J call TRBJ2-5; 9 bases map to TRBD1. This CDR3 spans 16 amino acids. The V gene end was trimmed by 2 bases and the J gene end by 5 bases; junction bases not matched to a gene: 9. The CDR3 region has the DNA TGTGCCAGCAGTTTAATGTCGACAGGGGGGTTGGAGACCCAGTACTTC. Protein: CASSLMSTGGLETQYF.

J is TRBJ1-2 and V is TRBV6-1, with D possibly being TRBD1 (5 bases). The length of the CDR3 is 14 residues. The germline CDR1 and CDR2 sequences are MNHNS and SASEGT. The V end was cut by 6 bases, the J end by 1 base, with 12 bases between. In DNA form, the CDR3 reads TGTGCCAGCAGCCGCCCGGGGGTTAACTATGGCTACACCTTC. Translating gives CASSRPGVNYGYTF.

The V call is TRBV7-3, the J call TRBJ2-3, with a tentative D call TRBD1 (5 bases). The length of the CDR3 is 16 residues. V shed 5 bases and J shed 1 base, with 16 bases lying between them. Germline CDR1 SGHTA, CDR2 FQGTGA. CDR3 bases: TGTGCCAGCAGCAAAAAGAAGGGGATAGGCACAGATACGCAGTATTTT. Encoded protein: CASSKKKGIGTDTQYF.

This clonotype was seen a few times. The rearrangement uses TRBV4-1 and TRBJ2-4; 10 bases line up with TRBD2. The CDR3 consists of 20 residues. V lost 5 bases to trimming and J lost 1 base; unmatched junction nucleotides: 17. The germline gives CDR1 MGHRA, CDR2 YSYEKL. The DNA for the CDR3 is TGCGCCAGCAGCTGGGTTGGGCTAGCGGGAGAAGTAACGGCCAAAAACATTCAGTACTTC. Residues: CASSWVGLAGEVTAKNIQYF.

This clonotype showed up just a few times. Here the CDR3 reads CASKLKQDSGANVLTF. CDR3 nucleotides: TGTGCCAGTAAGCTTAAGCAAGACTCTGGGGCCAACGTCCTGACTTTC. The chain has TRBV7-8 and TRBJ2-6; D is uncertain. V was clipped by 9 bases and J by 0 bases, with 15 bases between them. The CDR3 consists of 16 residues. CDR1 is SGHVS, CDR2 FQNEAQ, per germline.

In DNA form, the CDR3 reads TGTGCCAGCAACTCCGGGACAGGCCGTTTAAGCTCCTATAATTCACCCCTCCACTTT. It is translated as CASNSGTGRLSSYNSPLHF. V usage is TRBV6-1 and J usage is TRBJ1-6; 8 nucleotides align to TRBD1. V shed 7 bases and J 0 bases; nucleotides not matched to a gene: 14. In germline, CDR1 is MNHNS, CDR2 SASEGT. CDR3 length: 19 residues.

The chain recombines TRBV3-1 with TRBJ2-3; 9 bases align to TRBD2. CDR1 is LGHDT and CDR2 is YNNKEL in the germline V gene (reference sequence). The CDR3 is made up of 18 amino acids. Germline trimming cut 0 bases from V and 4 bases from J; bases unmatched to any gene: 11. The CDR3 DNA reads as TGTGCCAGCAGCCAAGATCCGCGAGCGGGAGGAAAGGCAGATACGCAGTATTTT. It codes for CASSQDPRAGGKADTQYF.

In its sample, this clonotype was seen a few times. The rearrangement joins TRBV28 to TRBJ1-5; TRBD1 aligns across 9 bases. The CDR3 spans 16 residues. Germline V lookup: CDR1 MDHEN, CDR2 SYDVKM. J gave up 5 bases and V 5 bases, and 10 bases lay outside the gene matches. The CDR3 here is CASSAPGQGKYQPQHF. The CDR3 DNA sequence: TGTGCCAGCAGTGCACCGGGACAGGGAAAATATCAGCCCCAGCATTTT.

The genes are TRBV7-2 and TRBJ2-5; the match to TRBD1 covers 7 bases. This CDR3 is 14 amino acids long. The germline CDR1 and CDR2 sequences are SGHTA and FQGNSA. V shed 7 bases and J 4 bases; nucleotides not matched to a gene: 9. Here the CDR3 DNA reads TGTGCCAGCACCCTCCTAGGGGGCACAGAGACCCAGTACTTC. Protein product: CASTLLGGTETQYF.

There are many counts of this clonotype. This chain connects TRBV7-3 to TRBJ2-6, with D unclear. The CDR3 runs to 15 residues. Germline CDR1 is SGHTA and CDR2 is FQGTGA. The V gene lost 0 bases and the J gene lost 4 bases, with 7 bases spanning the gap. The CDR3 region is CASSLTAGGANVLTF. The CDR3 DNA follows: TGTGCCAGCAGCTTAACCGCAGGAGGGGCCAACGTCCTGACTTTC.

J is TRBJ2-7 and V is TRBV3-1; D not certain. The V and J ends lost 3 bases and 2 bases respectively, with 11 bases between them. The CDR3 loop spans 14 amino acids. Germline lookup yields CDR1 LGHDT and CDR2 YNNKEL (reference sequence). CDR3 nucleotide sequence: TGTGCCAGCAGCCACCCCGGCGGAGCCTACGAGCAGTACTTC. Residues: CASSHPGGAYEQYF.

This clonotype occurred a few times. The CDR3 spells CASSSRQGAFGTSGRAWNEQFF. CDR3 in DNA: TGTGCCAGCAGCTCGAGACAGGGGGCGTTCGGGACTAGCGGGAGGGCCTGGAATGAGCAGTTCTTC. This chain links TRBV21-1 with TRBJ2-1; the table's D call, TRBD2, was not checked against the DNA. TRBV21-1 is a listed pseudogene. The CDR3 contains 22 residues.

This clonotype was picked up many times. This chain connects TRBV6-1 to TRBJ2-7; 11 bases are shared with TRBD2. This CDR3 is 15 amino acids long. The trim removed 8 bases at V and 3 bases at J, leaving 9 bases unmatched. Germline V gene lookup returns CDR1 MNHNS and CDR2 SASEGT. CDR3 in DNA: TGTGCCAGCGGGAGACTAGCGGGAACTCTCTACGAGCAGTACTTC. The encoded protein is CASGRLAGTLYEQYF.

This clonotype appeared a few times. V is TRBV12-3 or TRBV12-4 and J is TRBJ1-5; D is uncertain. V gave up 3 bases and J gave up 13 bases, with 22 bases separating them. The CDR3 extends over 15 amino acids. In DNA, the CDR3 is TGTGCCAGCAGTTTCGGTGGGCAGGTAGGCAAAAGGCAGCATTTT. As protein: CASSFGGQVGKRQHF.

There are a few counts of this clonotype. The chain has TRBV6-2 or TRBV6-3 and TRBJ2-2, with D tentatively TRBD1 (6 bases). This CDR3 is 17 amino acids long. Germline CDR1 is MNHEY and CDR2 is SVGEGT. Between the trimmed V and J ends, which lost 8 bases and 4 bases, there was a span of 23 bases. The CDR3 DNA follows: TGTGCCAGCGGTGCCTCGGGTGGGGGCGCGGGCACCGGGGAGCTGTTTTTT. Translating it yields CASGASGGGAGTGELFF.

A few counts support this clonotype. This rearrangement joins TRBV7-3 to TRBJ1-4; tentative D call: TRBD1 (6 bases). Germline V CDR1 and CDR2: SGHTA, FQGTGA. V was cut by 5 bases and J by 8 bases, with 15 bases left in between. This CDR3 has 14 residues. The CDR3 DNA reads as TGTGCCAGCAGCCCCCTCGGGACACCCGAAAAACTGTTTTTT. It translates to CASSPLGTPEKLFF.

Many counts were recorded for this clonotype. The chain employs TRBV5-1 and TRBJ1-1; TRBD1 is a possible D gene (6 bases). CDR1 is SGHRS and CDR2 is YFSETQ in the germline V gene. V lost 4 bases and J 7 bases, leaving 14 bases between the germline ends. This CDR3 region has 13 residues. This chain's CDR3 is CASSPGTRGEAFF. CDR3 nucleotide sequence: TGCGCCAGCAGCCCCGGGACCAGGGGTGAAGCTTTCTTT. The variable domain in full, with the rest retrieved from reference TRBV5-1 and TRBJ1-1, is KAGVTQTPRYLIKTRGQQVTLSCSPISGHRSVSWYQQTPGQGLQFLFEYFSETQRNKGNFPGRFSGRQFSNSRSEMNVSTLELGDSALYLCASSPGTRGEAFFGQGTRLTVV.

The table lists this clonotype with a few counts. The V call is TRBV4-1, the J call TRBJ2-7, with D maybe TRBD1 (6 bases). This CDR3 has 15 residues. V lost 4 bases and J lost 3, with 16 bases in between. The germline CDR1 and CDR2 sequences are MGHRA and YSYEKL. The CDR3 DNA is TGCGCCAGCAGCCCCCACCGACAGGCCTACTACGAGCAGTACTTC. Its protein product is CASSPHRQAYYEQYF.

In its sample, this clonotype was seen a few times. The chain has TRBV7-9 and TRBJ2-1; the D gene is possibly TRBD1 (7 bases). Trimming left V 3 bases short and J 2 bases short, with 11 bases between. Germline lookup yields CDR1 SEHNR and CDR2 FQNEAQ (reference sequence). This CDR3 has 15 amino acids. The CDR3 coding sequence is TGTGCCAGCAGCTTCCGCGGGACAGCCTACAATGAGCAGTTCTTC. It is translated as CASSFRGTAYNEQFF. The full variable domain, in which reference TRBV7-9 and TRBJ2-1 provide the parts outside the CDR3, is DTGVSQNPRHKITKRGQNVTFRCDPISEHNRLYWYRQTLGQGPEFLTYFQNEAQLEKSRLLSDRFSAERPKGSFSTLEIQRTEQGDSAMYLCASSFRGTAYNEQFFGPGTRLTVL.

The J gene is TRBJ2-3, the V gene TRBV20-1, with TRBD2 as a possible D gene (5 bases). The CDR3 length is 15 residues. V dropped 3 bases and J dropped 0 bases, with 13 bases sitting between them. Looked up from germline, CDR1 is DFQATT and CDR2 is SNEGSKA (reference sequence). The CDR3 bases are TGCAGTGCTAGCGATCCGGGATCTAGCACAGATACGCAGTATTTT. Its translation is CSASDPGSSTDTQYF.

This clonotype turned up a few times. The chain couples TRBV6-1 to TRBJ2-7; 13 bases align to TRBD2. Germline CDR1 is MNHNS and CDR2 is SASEGT. This CDR3 comprises 15 residues. V trimming: 5 bases; J trimming: 6 bases; junction bases outside the gene matches: 7. This chain's CDR3 is CASSPPTSGRIEQYF. CDR3 in DNA: TGTGCCAGCAGTCCCCCGACTAGCGGGAGGATCGAGCAGTACTTC.

This clonotype occurred a few times. The CDR3 region is CASERTGGTDEQFF. As DNA, the CDR3 is TGTGCCAGCGAACGGACGGGAGGGACGGATGAGCAGTTCTTC. This sequence joins TRBV7-9 and TRBJ2-1, with TRBD2 matching over 8 bases. Germline loops: CDR1 SEHNR, CDR2 FQNEAQ (reference sequence). V lost 8 bases, J lost 8 bases, and 11 bases stayed unmatched. This CDR3 spans 14 amino acids.

The V call is TRBV20-1, the J call TRBJ2-7; 10 nucleotides align to TRBD2. The CDR3 is 17 residues long. The germline gives CDR1 DFQATT, CDR2 SNEGSKA (reference sequence). Unmatched junction bases numbered 11, after V lost 3 bases and J lost 0 bases. CDR3 DNA sequence: TGCAGTGCTAGCGTCCTAGCGGGAGACTACTTCTCCTACGAGCAGTACTTC. It yields the protein CSASVLAGDYFSYEQYF.

The table lists this clonotype with a few counts. The CDR3 DNA follows: TGTGCCAGCTGTTCCGGGGACTTGGGAGGATATAGCAATCAGCCCCAGCATTTT. Protein product: CASCSGDLGGYSNQPQHF. This sequence joins TRBV12-3 or TRBV12-4 and TRBJ1-5; tentative D call: TRBD1 (5 bases). The CDR3 runs 18 residues. Trimming took 8 bases from V and 0 from J, leaving 23 bases between them.

The sample holds a few counts of this clonotype. The genes are TRBV20-1 and TRBJ2-5; TRBD1 aligns across 7 bases. The germline gives CDR1 DFQATT, CDR2 SNEGSKA (reference sequence). J lost 2 bases, V lost 2 bases, and 14 bases had no gene match. This CDR3 is built from 17 residues. The CDR3 protein is CSARTFSGTERQETQYF. The CDR3 nucleotides are TGCAGTGCTAGAACCTTCTCCGGGACAGAAAGGCAAGAGACCCAGTACTTC.